This TCR beta chain was recorded in a study of cytomegalovirus exposure and HLA in healthy donors. Remarks on this clone: Its antigen is undetermined.

V was clipped by 7 bases and J by 0 bases; unmatched bases: 3. The CDR3 totals 15 residues. The germline V gene encodes CDR1 MDHEN and CDR2 SYDVKM. The study's findings and limits: There were some public TCRs occurring in many donors, but most TCR sequences were rare. V- and J-gene trimming in TCR beta was tied to a missense DCLRE1C variant by an analysis performed later. High specificity and sensitivity for cytomegalovirus status were reported for the classifier. A later analysis reportedly identified an Asian-associated ancestry cluster as carrying fewer N-insertions than the roughly 670-donor mean.

The primer mix had 60 Vbeta and 13 Jbeta primers. The assay was immunoSEQ multiplex PCR, and TCRdb's table has in-frame clones only and misses some. Of around 150,000 clones in the sample, about 80% are singletons; the top ten hold over 0.95%. Sequenced material: PBMCs. The TCR sequence derives from a woman aged 50 to 60 in good health and CMV-seronegative. This sequence joins TRBV28 and TRBJ2-3; 11 positions match TRBD2. CDR3 DNA sequence: TGTGCCAGCAAACTAGCGGGAGTGAGCACAGATACGCAGTATTTT. It specifies CASKLAGVSTDTQYF.